These T cell receptor beta chains were read from a single sample in a study of cytomegalovirus exposure and HLA in healthy donors. TCRdb's table, derived via immunoSEQ multiplex PCR, lists solely in-frame clones and lacks some. The table includes some 180,000 clones, roughly 82% detected once. Sequenced: PBMCs. The origin of the receptors is a man between 40 and 49 years old in good health and CMV-seronegative. The CDR3 runs from the conserved cysteine through the conserved F or W. A D gene is named only where the DNA matches it firmly. Clone size is given for some rows only: seen once, a few or many times, or a class if the clone is expanded.

abundance,j_gene,d_gene,v_gene,CDR3aa,CDR3nt
few,TRBJ2-7,TRBD1,TRBV6-1,CASSSAKTGAYEQYF,TGTGCCAGCAGTTCGGCGAAGACAGGGGCCTACGAGCAGTACTTC
-,TRBJ2-1,TRBD2,TRBV5-1,CASSGSSGSNEQFF,TGCGCCAGCAGCGGATCTAGCGGTTCGAATGAGCAGTTCTTC
once,TRBJ2-1,TRBD2,TRBV4-1,CASSQDTSGAYNEQFF,TGCGCCAGCAGCCAAGATACTAGCGGTGCCTACAATGAGCAGTTCTTC
-,TRBJ2-3,-,TRBV19,CASSMLLAEGTDTQYF,TGTGCCAGTAGTATGCTACTAGCTGAGGGTACAGATACGCAGTATTTT
-,TRBJ1-4,TRBD1,TRBV29-1,CSVWDRGREKLFF,TGCAGCGTTTGGGACAGGGGGAGGGAAAAACTGTTTTTT
-,TRBJ2-5,TRBD2,TRBV4-1,CASRRTSGEETQYF,TGCGCCAGCAGACGGACTAGCGGGGAAGAGACCCAGTACTTC
-,TRBJ2-1,TRBD1,TRBV11-3,CASSSRTGSSYNEQFF,TGTGCCAGCAGCTCAAGGACAGGGAGCTCCTACAATGAGCAGTTCTTC
-,TRBJ2-1,TRBD2,TRBV27,CASRVLAGNNEQFF,TGTGCCAGCAGAGTTCTAGCGGGGAACAATGAGCAGTTCTTC
-,TRBJ2-7,TRBD2,TRBV11-2,CASSPLSGALYEQYF,TGTGCCAGCAGCCCCCTTAGCGGGGCCCTCTACGAGCAGTACTTC
-,TRBJ2-7,TRBD2,TRBV7-8,CASSPTSGSQYF,TGTGCCAGCAGCCCAACTAGCGGGAGCCAGTACTTC
-,TRBJ2-3,-,TRBV28,CASSLGLFTDTQYF,TGTGCCAGCAGTTTAGGACTTTTCACAGATACGCAGTATTTT
-,TRBJ2-7,TRBD1,TRBV6-1,CASSEVETGGSYEQYF,TGTGCCAGCAGTGAAGTTGAGACAGGGGGGTCCTACGAGCAGTACTTC
-,TRBJ1-2,TRBD1,TRBV6-6,CASSYDLGQGGYGYTF,TGTGCCAGCAGTTACGATCTCGGACAGGGGGGGTATGGCTACACCTTC
few,TRBJ2-1,-,TRBV5-1,CASSLGETTYNEQFF,TGCGCCAGCAGCTTAGGGGAAACAACCTACAATGAGCAGTTCTTC
-,TRBJ2-5,TRBD1,TRBV11-2,CASSRDRSQETQYF,TGTGCCAGCAGCCGGGACAGGTCTCAAGAGACCCAGTACTTC
-,TRBJ2-1,TRBD2,TRBV7-2,CASSTPSGGAGEQFF,TGTGCCAGCAGCACCCCTAGCGGGGGGGCGGGAGAGCAGTTCTTC
-,TRBJ2-5,TRBD1,TRBV7-3,CASSLGTGGETQYF,TGTGCCAGCAGCTTAGGGACAGGGGGAGAGACCCAGTACTTC
-,TRBJ2-1,-,TRBV7-7,CASSLEAGLFSYNEQFF,TGTGCTAGCAGCTTAGAGGCCGGACTTTTCTCCTACAATGAGCAGTTCTTC
once,TRBJ1-1,-,TRBV7-9,CSSSLSSEGAFF,TGTTCCAGCAGCTTATCGTCAGAGGGAGCTTTCTTT
few,TRBJ1-3,TRBD1,TRBV28,CASSSAGQGGNTIYF,TGTGCCAGCAGTTCTGCTGGACAGGGGGGAAACACCATATATTTT
-,TRBJ1-2,-,TRBV6-1,CASSLYRDQRGYTF,TGTGCCAGCAGTCTATACAGGGATCAGAGGGGCTACACCTTC
-,TRBJ1-1,-,TRBV6-6,CASSYYQGNTEAFF,TGTGCCAGCAGTTACTATCAGGGGAACACTGAAGCTTTCTTT